This passage covers 22 T cell receptor beta chains from one sample sequenced in a study of naive and memory T cell subsets. Which antigens these TCRs recognize remains unknown. The beta constant-region primer was an equimolar mix of two oligonucleotides covering TRBC1 and TRBC2. Ligated cDNA was amplified by four rounds of PCR with nested alpha and beta constant-region primers and SP2. Each CDR3 protein is one row after TCRdb ran MiXCR on the UMI-ligation and nested PCR reads. This sample has roughly 140,000 distinct CDR3 sequences, with approximately 18% found just once. Study-wide findings and caveats: Possibly reflecting memory cells re-expressing CD45RA, a few larger clonotypes occurred in naive repertoires, especially CD8.

Sequenced sample: naive CD8+ T cells from blood. The receptors stem from a human donor in good health.

The genes are TRBV6-2 or TRBV6-3 and TRBJ2-1; 7 bases fit TRBD1. The germline V gene encodes CDR1 MNHEY and CDR2 SVGEGT. J gave up 4 bases and V 5 bases, and 8 bases lay outside the gene matches. This CDR3 contains 15 residues. The CDR3 is CASSPRQGLYNEQFF. Here the CDR3 DNA reads TGTGCCAGCAGTCCGCGACAGGGATTGTACAATGAGCAGTTCTTC.

This clonotype was seen more than once but under ten times. V gene TRBV20-1 combines with J gene TRBJ2-4, with 10 positions matching TRBD2. V lost 0 bases to trimming and J lost 3 bases; unmatched junction nucleotides: 8. The CDR3 sequence is 17 residues long. The germline gives CDR1 DFQATT, CDR2 SNEGSKA (reference sequence). CDR3 in amino acids: CSARELAGVGDKNIQYF. DNA of the CDR3: TGCAGTGCTAGAGAGCTAGCGGGAGTTGGTGACAAAAACATTCAGTACTTC.

The table lists this clonotype with a few counts. The rearrangement uses TRBV5-6 and TRBJ2-7; no firm D call. V shed 3 bases and J shed 2 bases, with 9 bases lying between them. Germline V gene data show CDR1 as SGHDT and CDR2 as YYEEEE. The CDR3 covers 13 residues. CDR3 in DNA: TGTGCCAGCAGCTGGTATGGGGCCTACGAGCAGTACTTC. Translation: CASSWYGAYEQYF.

This clonotype was detected a few times. The chain has TRBV27 and TRBJ2-3; 7 bases align to TRBD1. This CDR3 has 15 residues. Germline loops: CDR1 MNHEY, CDR2 SMNVEV (reference sequence). V was clipped by 4 bases and J by 2 bases; unmatched bases: 6. DNA of the CDR3: TGTGCCAGCAGTTCCCCGGGACAGCCCACAGATACGCAGTATTTT. It translates to CASSSPGQPTDTQYF.

This clonotype turned up a few times. The genes are TRBV7-9 and TRBJ2-6, with D maybe TRBD2 (6 bases). Germline V gene sequence: CDR1 SEHNR, CDR2 FQNEAQ (reference sequence). CDR3 length: 14 amino acids. Trimming left V 4 bases short and J 13 bases short, with 17 bases between. The CDR3 loop is CASSSEEGTPVLTF. The CDR3 DNA sequence: TGTGCCAGCAGCTCCGAGGAGGGTACGCCGGTCCTGACTTTC. Combining the CDR3 with reference TRBV7-9 and TRBJ2-6 gives the whole variable domain DTGVSQNPRHKITKRGQNVTFRCDPISEHNRLYWYRQTLGQGPEFLTYFQNEAQLEKSRLLSDRFSAERPKGSFSTLEIQRTEQGDSAMYLCASSSEEGTPVLTFGAGSRLTVL.

In this sample, this clonotype turned up a few times. J is TRBJ2-7 and V is TRBV4-3, with 10 bases lining up with TRBD2. There are 15 residues in the CDR3. Germline V gene data show CDR1 as LGHNA and CDR2 as YSLEER. Trimming at V came to 4 bases and at J to 5 bases, leaving 8 bases not matched to a gene. The CDR3 nucleotides read TGCGCCAGCAGCCGCGCTAGGACTAGCGGCCACGAGCAGTACTTC. This encodes CASSRARTSGHEQYF.

This clonotype has just a few counts. The chain recombines TRBV19 with TRBJ1-6; D remains ambiguous. This CDR3 is 18 amino acids long. Germline V gene sequence: CDR1 LNHDA, CDR2 SQIVND (reference sequence). Trimming removed 2 bases from V and 8 bases from J, with 22 bases in between. CDR3 loop: CASSITTTTSPLDSPLHF. The CDR3 DNA reads TGTGCCAGTAGTATAACAACAACCACCTCGCCCTTGGATTCACCCCTCCACTTT. Using reference TRBV19 and TRBJ1-6 for the parts outside the CDR3, the full variable domain is DGGITQSPKYLFRKEGQNVTLSCEQNLNHDAMYWYRQDPGQGLRLIYYSQIVNDFQKGDIAEGYSVSREKKESFPLTVTSAQKNPTAFYLCASSITTTTSPLDSPLHFGNGTRLTVT.

Only a few counts were recorded for this clonotype. V is TRBV10-3 and J is TRBJ2-2; TRBD2 agrees at 8 bases. The CDR3 is 15 amino acids. Germline V gives CDR1 ENHRY, CDR2 SYGVKD. V was clipped by 3 bases and J by 5 bases; unmatched bases: 5. The CDR3 here is CAISDQRETTGELFF. CDR3 in DNA: TGTGCCATCAGTGATCAGCGGGAGACGACCGGGGAGCTGTTTTTT.

This clonotype has more than one count but fewer than ten. The chain employs TRBV19 and TRBJ1-5, with D hard to call. The CDR3 length is 14 residues. Germline values: CDR1 LNHDA, CDR2 SQIVND (reference sequence). V lost 7 bases to trimming and J lost 2 bases, with 12 bases between them. CDR3 residues: CASTPSSGNQPQHF. The CDR3 coding sequence is TGTGCCAGTACCCCTAGTAGCGGCAATCAGCCCCAGCATTTT.

The table lists this clonotype with a few counts. This chain connects TRBV27 to TRBJ2-5; 7 bases match TRBD1. The V gene end was trimmed by 5 bases and the J gene end by 1 base; junction bases not matched to a gene: 4. The germline CDR1 and CDR2 sequences are MNHEY and SMNVEV (reference sequence). The CDR3 runs to 14 residues. This CDR3 is CASSPGQVQETQYF. The CDR3 nucleotides read TGTGCCAGCAGTCCCGGACAGGTCCAAGAGACCCAGTACTTC.

This chain connects TRBV11-2 to TRBJ2-5, with D possibly matching TRBD1 (7 bases). Trimming stripped 1 base from V and 2 bases from J, with 14 bases between. This CDR3 contains 16 residues. CDR1 and CDR2 from the germline V gene are SGHAT and FQNNGV. The CDR3 reads CASSLAGGGEQETQYF. CDR3 sequence (DNA): TGTGCCAGCAGCTTAGCAGGAGGGGGCGAACAAGAGACCCAGTACTTC. Full variable domain (remainder filled in from reference TRBV11-2 and TRBJ2-5): EAGVAQSPRYKIIEKRQSVAFWCNPISGHATLYWYQQILGQGPKLLIQFQNNGVVDDSQLPKDRFSAERLKGVDSTLKIQPAKLEDSAVYLCASSLAGGGEQETQYFGPGTRLLVL.

This clonotype was seen more than once but under ten times. The V gene is TRBV28, the J gene TRBJ2-1; no clear D gene. This CDR3 has 12 amino acids. Trimming pared 3 bases from V and 6 bases from J, leaving 6 bases between. Per the germline V gene, CDR1 is MDHEN and CDR2 is SYDVKM. The CDR3 protein is CASSFPGNEQFF. The CDR3 DNA reads TGTGCCAGCAGTTTTCCTGGCAATGAGCAGTTCTTC.

For this clonotype: A clone one base away is much larger, so this may be a read error. The chain carries TRBV7-9 and TRBJ2-7, with D uncertain. The length of the CDR3 is 12 residues. In germline, CDR1 is SEHNR, CDR2 FQNEAQ (reference sequence). V was cut by 1 base and J by 5 bases, with 6 bases left in between. This CDR3 reads CASSLGPDEQYF. Here the CDR3 DNA reads TGTGCCAGCAGCTTAGGACCCGACGAGCAGTACTTC.

This clonotype showed up just a few times. The J gene is TRBJ2-1, the V gene TRBV28, with D possibly TRBD1 on 5 matching bases. Germline CDR1 reads MDHEN; CDR2 reads SYDVKM. The CDR3 sequence is 16 residues long. The V and J ends lost 7 bases and 1 base respectively, with 17 bases between them. CDR3: CASTRRGSPSYNEQFF. The CDR3 DNA reads as TGTGCCAGCACCCGTAGGGGCAGTCCTTCCTACAATGAGCAGTTCTTC.

The J gene is TRBJ1-2, the V gene TRBV5-6, with no clear D. The length of the CDR3 is 14 residues. The V gene lost 2 bases and the J gene lost 0 bases, with 8 bases spanning the gap. Looked up from germline, CDR1 is SGHDT and CDR2 is YYEEEE. The CDR3 is CASSLRSANYGYTF. The CDR3 region has the DNA TGTGCCAGCAGCTTAAGGTCCGCTAACTATGGCTACACCTTC.

V usage is TRBV12-3 or TRBV12-4 and J usage is TRBJ2-7, with D perhaps TRBD1 or TRBD2 (5 bases each). Trimming took 6 bases from V and 6 from J, leaving 12 bases between them. This CDR3 comprises 12 residues. CDR3 in amino acids: CASRGRAGEQYF. The DNA of the CDR3 is TGTGCCAGCAGGGGGCGGGCTGGCGAGCAGTACTTC.

This chain's CDR3 is CASSLYGTGNTIYF. In DNA, the CDR3 is TGTGCCAGCAGTTTATATGGGACCGGAAACACCATATATTTT. The gene calls are TRBV28 and TRBJ1-3; the D gene is possibly TRBD1 (5 bases). Germline loops: CDR1 MDHEN, CDR2 SYDVKM. This CDR3 has 14 amino acids. V was trimmed by 1 base and J by 4 bases, leaving 8 bases between them.

CDR3 in amino acids: CSVESTGTTYEQYF. DNA of the CDR3: TGCAGCGTTGAATCGACAGGGACCACCTACGAGCAGTACTTC. V usage is TRBV29-1 and J usage is TRBJ2-7; 7 bases agree with TRBD1. V lost 2 bases, J lost 2 bases, and 6 bases stayed unmatched. The CDR3 runs 14 residues. Germline CDR1 and CDR2: SQVTM and ANQGSEA.

This chain links TRBV28 with TRBJ2-2; no definite D call. Germline V lookup: CDR1 MDHEN, CDR2 SYDVKM. The CDR3 extends over 14 amino acids. V was cut by 3 bases and J by 3 bases, with 8 bases left in between. CDR3 DNA: TGTGCCAGCAGTTTGGATGCGGACACCGGGGAGCTGTTTTTT. This translates into CASSLDADTGELFF.

The V and J genes are TRBV18 and TRBJ2-7, with 11 positions matching TRBD1. The length of the CDR3 is 15 residues. Germline lookup yields CDR1 KGHSH and CDR2 LQKENI. V lost 5 bases and J lost 3; bases outside the gene matches: 6. CDR3 in DNA: TGTGCCAGCTCAGCCCGAGGGACAGGGGGCTACGAGCAGTACTTC. This codes for CASSARGTGGYEQYF.

V usage is TRBV28 and J usage is TRBJ1-5, with a tentative D call TRBD1 (5 bases). The ends were cut back, 7 bases at V and 5 bases at J, with 12 bases in the middle. Per germline, CDR1 MDHEN and CDR2 SYDVKM. This CDR3 contains 13 residues. CDR3: CASTLPGYQPQHF. CDR3 sequence (DNA): TGTGCCAGCACCCTCCCAGGGTATCAGCCCCAGCATTTT. The entire variable domain, with the rest obtained from reference TRBV28 and TRBJ1-5, is as follows: DVKVTQSSRYLVKRTGEKVFLECVQDMDHENMFWYRQDPGLGLRLIYFSYDVKMKEKGDIPEGYSVSREKKERFSLILESASTNQTSMYLCASTLPGYQPQHFGDGTRLSIL.

There are a few counts of this clonotype. The rearrangement links TRBV11-2 to TRBJ2-5, with a possible D match to TRBD2 (5 bases). The CDR3 sequence is 14 residues long. The germline gives CDR1 SGHAT, CDR2 FQNNGV. V dropped 3 bases and J dropped 3 bases, with 11 bases sitting between them. The DNA of the CDR3 is TGTGCCAGCAGCTTGTTTCTAGCTGAAGAGACCCAGTACTTC. Translation: CASSLFLAEETQYF. Full variable domain (rest looked up from reference TRBV11-2 and TRBJ2-5): EAGVAQSPRYKIIEKRQSVAFWCNPISGHATLYWYQQILGQGPKLLIQFQNNGVVDDSQLPKDRFSAERLKGVDSTLKIQPAKLEDSAVYLCASSLFLAEETQYFGPGTRLLVL.